A selection of T cell receptor beta chains follows, all from one sample in a study of blood T cell repertoires in COVID-19. Data came from immunoSEQ multiplex PCR; TCRdb stores just in-frame clones and leaves some out. The sample includes about 170,000 clones, around 87% of them seen just once. Sequenced input: peripheral blood. These receptors were obtained from a man aged 55-75 years with COVID-19, enrolled during active disease. The CDR3 runs from the conserved cysteine through the conserved F or W.

TRBJ2-2	TRBV5-1	CASTPLGPLGTGELFF
TRBJ2-6	TRBV7-3	CASSLSGTTSGANVLTF
TRBJ1-6	TRBV7-2	CASSLLGEYSPLHF
TRBJ2-7	TRBV10-1	CASRPGTGAYEQYF
TRBJ2-5	TRBV19	CASSSPPGTSVGPGKETQYF
TRBJ2-7	TRBV5-4	CASSPRDSFYEQYF
TRBJ1-4	TRBV5-6	CASSLAGGVTNEKLFF
TRBJ1-5	TRBV3-1/TRBV3-2	CASSELDQPQHF
TRBJ2-1	TRBV14	CASSPLAGTRNEQFF
TRBJ2-3	TRBV5-1	CASSSGLTGSRDTQYF
TRBJ2-7	TRBV30	CAWSWDSNYEQYF
TRBJ2-7	TRBV24-1	CATSERGQVYEQYF
TRBJ1-2	TRBV15	CATSRVGGERLGYGYTF
TRBJ1-2	TRBV6-5	CASSYSSIQGNYGYTF
TRBJ1-2	TRBV5-6	CASSLGGGAANYGYTF
TRBJ2-1	TRBV6-6	CASNSYGTDYNEQFF
TRBJ1-3	TRBV19	CASSGDRGAGNTIYF